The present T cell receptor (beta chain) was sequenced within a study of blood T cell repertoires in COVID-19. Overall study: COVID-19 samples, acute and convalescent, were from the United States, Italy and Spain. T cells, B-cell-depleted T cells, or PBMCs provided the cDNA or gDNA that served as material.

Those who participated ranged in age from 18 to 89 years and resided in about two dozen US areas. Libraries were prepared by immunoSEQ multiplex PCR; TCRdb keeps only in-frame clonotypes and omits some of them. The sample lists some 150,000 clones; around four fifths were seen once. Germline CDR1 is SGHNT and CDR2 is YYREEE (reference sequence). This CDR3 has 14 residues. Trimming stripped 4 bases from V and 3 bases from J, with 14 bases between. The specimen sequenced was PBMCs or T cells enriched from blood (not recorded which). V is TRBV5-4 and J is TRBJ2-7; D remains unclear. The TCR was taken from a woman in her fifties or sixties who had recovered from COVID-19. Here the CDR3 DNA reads TGTGCCAGCAGCCCCGGTGGGCATAACTACGAGCAGTACTTC. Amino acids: CASSPGGHNYEQYF.